These T cell receptor beta chains were read from a single sample in a study of T-cell reconstitution after alpha-beta-depleted transplantation in children. MiXCR was run by TCRdb on the PCR reads, yielding one entry per CDR3 protein. This table has around 680,000 distinct CDR3 sequences, approximately 17% appearing once. The sequenced sample was PBMCs from the stem cell graft donor, obtained from the stem cell graft. All receptors derive from a human donor who donated a stem cell graft to a child with acute myeloid leukemia. The CDR3 runs from the conserved cysteine through the conserved F or W. D genes are given only for firm matches. Some rows mark clone size as missing; the rest say once, few, many or name a class of expanded clone.

V	size	J	D	DNA	CDR3
TRBV3-1	.	TRBJ1-5	.	TGTGCCAGCAGCCAGGGGACGGACAGCAATCAGCCCCAGCATTTT	CASSQGTDSNQPQHF
TRBV20-1	.	TRBJ1-2	.	TGCAGTGCTCCCGGACAGCCCTATGGCTACACCTTC	CSAPGQPYGYTF
TRBV28	few	TRBJ2-5	TRBD2	TGTGCCAGCTATGGCGGGGGGTCCTCCCCAAAAGAGACCCAGTACTTC	CASYGGGSSPKETQYF
TRBV7-9	few	TRBJ2-5	.	TGTGCCAGCAGCCTAACGACAGGCCAAGAGACCCAGTACTTC	CASSLTTGQETQYF
TRBV27	many	TRBJ2-7	.	TGTGCCAGCAGTTTAGGGGCGCTGTACGAGCAGTACTTC	CASSLGALYEQYF
TRBV28	.	TRBJ2-3	.	TGTGCCAGTAAGGGGGTAAACACAGATACGCAGTATTTT	CASKGVNTDTQYF
TRBV12-3/TRBV12-4	many	TRBJ1-4	.	TGTGCCAGCAGTCGAACCGAAAAACTGTTTTTT	CASSRTEKLFF
TRBV4-2	.	TRBJ2-6	.	TGTGCCAGCAGCCAAGACCAGGGTTCTGGGGCCAACGTCCTGACTTTC	CASSQDQGSGANVLTF
TRBV9	many	TRBJ1-5	TRBD1	TGTGCCAGCAGCGGGACAGGGGTTACTCAGCCCCAGCATTTT	CASSGTGVTQPQHF
TRBV7-2	.	TRBJ2-5	.	TGTGCCAGCAGCTTAGCCTGGGCAGAGACCCAGTACTTC	CASSLAWAETQYF
TRBV29-1	.	TRBJ2-4	.	TGCAGCGTTGGGGGGTGGGAAGAGGGTAACATTCAGTACTTC	CSVGGWEEGNIQYF
TRBV6-1	few	TRBJ2-6	TRBD2	TGTGCCAGCAGCCCTTTGGGACTAGCGGGGCTCTCTGGGGCCAACGTCCTGACTTTC	CASSPLGLAGLSGANVLTF
TRBV12-3/TRBV12-4	many	TRBJ2-1	.	TGTGCCAGCAGCCCCCCCCCAAATGAGCAGTTCTTC	CASSPPPNEQFF
TRBV6-2/TRBV6-3	many	TRBJ2-7	.	TGTGCCAGCAGTTACGACGGGTCCTCCTACGAGCAGTACTTC	CASSYDGSSYEQYF
TRBV20-1	.	TRBJ1-1	TRBD1	TGCAGTGCCCCCCAAGCAGGGGGGGTCACTGAACCTTTCTTT	CSAPQAGGVTEPFF
TRBV6-1	.	TRBJ1-5	.	TGTGCCAGCAGTCCTGATAGTTGGGTGCGTCAGCCCCAGCATTTT	CASSPDSWVRQPQHF
TRBV7-2	few	TRBJ1-4	TRBD1	TGTGCCAGCAGCCAGGGGACAGAACCAGAAAAACTGTTTTTT	CASSQGTEPEKLFF
TRBV11-1	.	TRBJ2-3	TRBD2	TGTGCCAGCAGCGAACGGGGGGGAAGCACAGATACGCAGTATTTT	CASSERGGSTDTQYF
TRBV20-1	.	TRBJ1-4	.	TGCAGTGCTAGAGATAGGAGTCCGACTAATGAAAAACTGTTTTTT	CSARDRSPTNEKLFF
TRBV27	.	TRBJ2-6	.	TGTGCCAGCATCCCCCCCACCTCCTCTGGGGCCAACGTCCTGACTTTC	CASIPPTSSGANVLTF
TRBV12-3/TRBV12-4	many	TRBJ1-6	.	TGTGCCAGCAACCCGGGGGGGCCCGGGTCACCCCTCCACTTT	CASNPGGPGSPLHF
TRBV7-2	many	TRBJ2-2	TRBD1	TGTGCCAGCAGCAACCCGACAGGGCAAGGGGAGCTGTTTTTT	CASSNPTGQGELFF
TRBV28	few	TRBJ1-1	TRBD1	TGTGCCAGCAGCTCCTTCCTCAGGGGGAAAAACACTGAAGCTTTCTTT	CASSSFLRGKNTEAFF
TRBV20-1	.	TRBJ1-1	.	TGCTGTGCTAGAGATGGGGGGGACGAAATGAACACTGAAGCTTTCTTT	CCARDGGDEMNTEAFF
TRBV4-1	.	TRBJ2-1	.	TGCGCCAGCAGCCCAAGGGCTCCCTACAATGAGCAGTTCTTC	CASSPRAPYNEQFF
TRBV20-1	many	TRBJ2-7	.	TGCAGTGCTTTATCTACAGGGGGGGGGTACGAGCAGTACTTC	CSALSTGGGYEQYF